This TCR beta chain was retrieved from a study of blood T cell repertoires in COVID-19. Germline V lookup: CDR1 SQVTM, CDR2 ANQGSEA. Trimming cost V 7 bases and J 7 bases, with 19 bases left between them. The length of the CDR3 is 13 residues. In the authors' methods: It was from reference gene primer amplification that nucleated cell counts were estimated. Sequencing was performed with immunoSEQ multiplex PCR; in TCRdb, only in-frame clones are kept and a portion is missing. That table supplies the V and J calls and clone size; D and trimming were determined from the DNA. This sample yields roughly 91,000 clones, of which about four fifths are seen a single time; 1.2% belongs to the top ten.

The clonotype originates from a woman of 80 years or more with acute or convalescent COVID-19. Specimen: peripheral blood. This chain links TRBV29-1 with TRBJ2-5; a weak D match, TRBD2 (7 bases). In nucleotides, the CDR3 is TGCAGCGCCCTGACAGGTGGGGGGGGGACCCAGTACTTC. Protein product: CSALTGGGGTQYF.